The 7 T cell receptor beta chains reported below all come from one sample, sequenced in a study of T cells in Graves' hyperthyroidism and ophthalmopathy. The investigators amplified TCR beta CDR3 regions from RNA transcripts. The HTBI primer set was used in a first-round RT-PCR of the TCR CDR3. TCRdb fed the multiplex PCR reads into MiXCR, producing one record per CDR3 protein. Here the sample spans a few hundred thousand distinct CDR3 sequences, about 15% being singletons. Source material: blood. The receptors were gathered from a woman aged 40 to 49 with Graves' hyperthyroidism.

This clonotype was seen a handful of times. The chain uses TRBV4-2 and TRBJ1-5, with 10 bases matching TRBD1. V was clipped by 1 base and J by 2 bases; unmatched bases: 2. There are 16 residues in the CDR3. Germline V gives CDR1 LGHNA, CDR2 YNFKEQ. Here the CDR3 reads CASSQGGTGGNQPQHF. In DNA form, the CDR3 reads TGTGCCAGCAGCCAAGGTGGGACAGGGGGCAATCAGCCCCAGCATTTT.

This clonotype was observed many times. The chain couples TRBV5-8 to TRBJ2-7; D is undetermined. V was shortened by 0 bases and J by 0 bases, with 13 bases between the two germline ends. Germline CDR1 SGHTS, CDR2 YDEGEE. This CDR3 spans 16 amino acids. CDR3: CASSLAEKRSSYEQYF. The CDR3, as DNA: TGTGCCAGCAGCTTGGCCGAGAAACGGAGCTCCTACGAGCAGTACTTC.

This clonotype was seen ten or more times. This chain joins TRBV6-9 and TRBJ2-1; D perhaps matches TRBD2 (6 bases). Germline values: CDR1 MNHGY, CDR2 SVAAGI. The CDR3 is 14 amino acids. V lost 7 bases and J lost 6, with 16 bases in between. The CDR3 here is CASTTGRDRNEQFF. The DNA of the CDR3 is TGTGCCAGCACCACTGGGCGGGATCGCAATGAGCAGTTCTTC.

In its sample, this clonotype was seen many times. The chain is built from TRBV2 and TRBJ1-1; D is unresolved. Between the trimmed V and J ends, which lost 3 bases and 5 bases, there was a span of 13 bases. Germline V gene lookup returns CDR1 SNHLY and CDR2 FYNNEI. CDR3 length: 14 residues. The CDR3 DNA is TGTGCCAGCAGTGAGAAGTTCGAAGGGACTGAAGCTTTCTTT. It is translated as CASSEKFEGTEAFF.

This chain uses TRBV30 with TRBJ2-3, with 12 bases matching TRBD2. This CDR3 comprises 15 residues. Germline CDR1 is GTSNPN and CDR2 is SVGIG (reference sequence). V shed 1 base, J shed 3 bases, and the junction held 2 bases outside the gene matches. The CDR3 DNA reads TGTGCCTGGAGTGCAGGACTAGCGGGGACAGATACGCAGTATTTT. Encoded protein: CAWSAGLAGTDTQYF.

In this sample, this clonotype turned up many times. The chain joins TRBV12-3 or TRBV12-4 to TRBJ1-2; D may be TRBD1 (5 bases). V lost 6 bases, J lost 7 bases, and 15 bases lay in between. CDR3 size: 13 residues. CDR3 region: CASSLGTTGGYTF. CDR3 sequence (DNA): TGTGCCAGCAGCCTCGGGACTACCGGTGGCTACACCTTC.

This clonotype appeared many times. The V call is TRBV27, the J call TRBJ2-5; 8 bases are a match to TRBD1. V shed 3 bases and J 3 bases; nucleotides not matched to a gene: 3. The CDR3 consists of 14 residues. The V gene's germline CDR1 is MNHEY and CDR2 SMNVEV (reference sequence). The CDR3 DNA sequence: TGTGCCAGCAGTTTTCAGACAGGGGAAGAGACCCAGTACTTC. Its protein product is CASSFQTGEETQYF.